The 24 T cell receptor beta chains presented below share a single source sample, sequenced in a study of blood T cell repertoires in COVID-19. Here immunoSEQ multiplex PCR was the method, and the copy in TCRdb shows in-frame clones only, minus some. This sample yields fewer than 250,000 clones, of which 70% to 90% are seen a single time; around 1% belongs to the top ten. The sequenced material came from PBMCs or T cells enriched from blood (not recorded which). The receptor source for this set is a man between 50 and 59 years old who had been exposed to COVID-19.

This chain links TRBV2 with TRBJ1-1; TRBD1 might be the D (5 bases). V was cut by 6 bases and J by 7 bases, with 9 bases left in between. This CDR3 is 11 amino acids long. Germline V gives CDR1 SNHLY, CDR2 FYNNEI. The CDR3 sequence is CASRGDSEAFF. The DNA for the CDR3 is TGTGCCAGCAGAGGAGACAGTGAAGCTTTCTTT.

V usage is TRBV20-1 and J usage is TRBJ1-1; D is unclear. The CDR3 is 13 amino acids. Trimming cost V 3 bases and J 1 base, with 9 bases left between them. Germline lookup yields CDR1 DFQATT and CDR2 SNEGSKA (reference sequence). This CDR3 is CSASLRSNTEAFF. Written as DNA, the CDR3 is TGCAGTGCTAGTCTACGGTCGAACACTGAAGCTTTCTTT.

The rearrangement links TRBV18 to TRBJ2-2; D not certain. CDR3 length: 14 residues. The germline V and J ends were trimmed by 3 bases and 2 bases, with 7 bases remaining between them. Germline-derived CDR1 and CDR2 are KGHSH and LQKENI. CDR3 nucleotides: TGTGCCAGCTCACCTCTCGTTAACACCGGGGAGCTGTTTTTT. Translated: CASSPLVNTGELFF.

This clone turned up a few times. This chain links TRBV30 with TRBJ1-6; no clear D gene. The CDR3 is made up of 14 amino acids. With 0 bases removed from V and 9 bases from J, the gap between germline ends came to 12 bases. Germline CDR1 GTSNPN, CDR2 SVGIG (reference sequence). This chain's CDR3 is CAWSVIHPGSPLHF. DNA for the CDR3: TGTGCCTGGAGTGTAATACATCCTGGTTCACCCCTCCACTTT.

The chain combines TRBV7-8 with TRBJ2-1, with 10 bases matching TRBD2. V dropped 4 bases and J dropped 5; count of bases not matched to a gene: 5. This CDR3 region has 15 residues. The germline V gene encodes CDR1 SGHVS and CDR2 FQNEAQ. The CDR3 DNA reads TGTGCCAGCAGCTCCCGACTAGCGGGTGACAATGAGCAGTTCTTC. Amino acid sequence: CASSSRLAGDNEQFF.

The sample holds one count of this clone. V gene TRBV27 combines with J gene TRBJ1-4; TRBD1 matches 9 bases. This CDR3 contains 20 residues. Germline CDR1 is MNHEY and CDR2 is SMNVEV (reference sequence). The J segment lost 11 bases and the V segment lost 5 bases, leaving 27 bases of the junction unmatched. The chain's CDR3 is CASSTQNPGTGYFWTCKLFF. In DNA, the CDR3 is TGTGCCAGCAGTACCCAAAATCCCGGGACAGGGTACTTCTGGACGTGCAAACTGTTTTTT. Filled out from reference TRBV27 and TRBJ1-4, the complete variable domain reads EAQVTQNPRYLITVTGKKLTVTCSQNMNHEYMSWYRQDPGLGLRQIYYSMNVEVTDKGDVPEGYKVSRKEKRNFPLILESPSPNQTSLYFCASSTQNPGTGYFWTCKLFFGSGTQLSVL.

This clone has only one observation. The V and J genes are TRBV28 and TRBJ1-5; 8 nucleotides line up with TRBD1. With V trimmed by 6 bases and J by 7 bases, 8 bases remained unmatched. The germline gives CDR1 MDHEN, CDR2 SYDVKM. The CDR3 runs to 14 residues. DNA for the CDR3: TGTGCCAGCAGAGTCAGGGGGCTTGGCCAGCCCCAGCATTTT. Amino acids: CASRVRGLGQPQHF.

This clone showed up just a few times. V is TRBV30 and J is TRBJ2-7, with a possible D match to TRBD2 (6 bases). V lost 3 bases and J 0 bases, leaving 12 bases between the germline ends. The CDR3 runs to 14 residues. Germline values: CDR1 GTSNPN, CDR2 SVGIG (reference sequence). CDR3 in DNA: TGTGCCTGGAGACTTGCGGGATACTCCTACGAGCAGTACTTC. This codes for CAWRLAGYSYEQYF.

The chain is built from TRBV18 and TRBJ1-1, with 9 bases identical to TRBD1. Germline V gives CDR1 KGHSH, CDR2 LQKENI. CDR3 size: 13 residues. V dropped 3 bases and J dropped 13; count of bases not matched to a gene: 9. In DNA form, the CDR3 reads TGTGCCAGCTCACCGCTGGGACAGGGCAAGCTTTTCTTT. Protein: CASSPLGQGKLFF.

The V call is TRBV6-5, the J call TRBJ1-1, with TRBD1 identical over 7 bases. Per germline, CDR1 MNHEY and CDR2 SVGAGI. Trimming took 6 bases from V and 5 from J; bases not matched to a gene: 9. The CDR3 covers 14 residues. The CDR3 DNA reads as TGTGCCAGCAGACCGGGACAGACACGGACTGAAGCTTTCTTT. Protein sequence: CASRPGQTRTEAFF.

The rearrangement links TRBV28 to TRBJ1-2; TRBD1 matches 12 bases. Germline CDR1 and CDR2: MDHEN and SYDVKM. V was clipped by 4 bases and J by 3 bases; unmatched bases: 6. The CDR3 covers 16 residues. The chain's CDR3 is CASSSQGQGADYGYTF. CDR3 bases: TGTGCCAGCAGTTCCCAGGGACAGGGGGCAGACTATGGCTACACCTTC.

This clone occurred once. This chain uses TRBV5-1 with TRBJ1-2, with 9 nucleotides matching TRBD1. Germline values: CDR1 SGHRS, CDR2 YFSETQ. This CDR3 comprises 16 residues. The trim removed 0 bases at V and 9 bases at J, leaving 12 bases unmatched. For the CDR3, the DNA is TGCGCCAGCAGCTTGGCCGGGACAGGGTACGATCGGCGCTACACCTTC. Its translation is CASSLAGTGYDRRYTF. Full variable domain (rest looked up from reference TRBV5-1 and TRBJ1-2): KAGVTQTPRYLIKTRGQQVTLSCSPISGHRSVSWYQQTPGQGLQFLFEYFSETQRNKGNFPGRFSGRQFSNSRSEMNVSTLELGDSALYLCASSLAGTGYDRRYTFGSGTRLTVV.

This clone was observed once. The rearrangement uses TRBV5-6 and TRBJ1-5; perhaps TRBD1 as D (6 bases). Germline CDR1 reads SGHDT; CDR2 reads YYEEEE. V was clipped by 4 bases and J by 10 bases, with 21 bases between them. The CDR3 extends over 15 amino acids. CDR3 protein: CASSRTGTRGSPQHF. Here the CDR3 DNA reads TGTGCCAGCAGCCGGACCGGGACAAGGGGTAGCCCCCAGCATTTT.

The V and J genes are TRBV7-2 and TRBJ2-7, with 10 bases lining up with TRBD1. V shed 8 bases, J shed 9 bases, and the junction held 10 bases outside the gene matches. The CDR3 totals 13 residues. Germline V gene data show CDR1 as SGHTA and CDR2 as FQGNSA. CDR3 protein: CASSLPGQGTQYF. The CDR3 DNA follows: TGTGCCAGCTCGTTACCGGGACAGGGGACGCAGTACTTC.

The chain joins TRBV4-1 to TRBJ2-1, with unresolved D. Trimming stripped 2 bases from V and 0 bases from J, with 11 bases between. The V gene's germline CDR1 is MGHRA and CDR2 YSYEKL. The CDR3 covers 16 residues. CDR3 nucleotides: TGCGCCAGCAGCCAACCTGGAAGGAGCTCCTACAATGAGCAGTTCTTC. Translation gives CASSQPGRSSYNEQFF.

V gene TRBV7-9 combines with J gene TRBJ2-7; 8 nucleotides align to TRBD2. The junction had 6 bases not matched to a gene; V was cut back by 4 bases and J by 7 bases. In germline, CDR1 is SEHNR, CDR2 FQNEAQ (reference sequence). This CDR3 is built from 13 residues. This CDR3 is CASSYGGAGEQYF. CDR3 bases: TGTGCCAGCAGCTACGGGGGGGCCGGAGAGCAGTACTTC.

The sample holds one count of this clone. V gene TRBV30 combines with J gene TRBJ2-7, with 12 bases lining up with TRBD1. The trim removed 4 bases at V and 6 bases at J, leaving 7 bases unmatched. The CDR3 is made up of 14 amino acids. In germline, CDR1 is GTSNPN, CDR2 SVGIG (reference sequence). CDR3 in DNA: TGTGCCTGGAATCCGGGACAGGGGGCGTCCGAGCAGTACTTC. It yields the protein CAWNPGQGASEQYF.

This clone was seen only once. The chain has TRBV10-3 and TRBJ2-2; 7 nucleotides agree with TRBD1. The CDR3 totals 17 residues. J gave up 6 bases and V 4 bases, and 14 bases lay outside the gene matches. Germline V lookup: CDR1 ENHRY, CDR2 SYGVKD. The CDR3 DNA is TGTGCCATCAGTGGAAGGGAGACAGGGCCATTCCCCGGGGAGCTGTTTTTT. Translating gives CAISGRETGPFPGELFF.

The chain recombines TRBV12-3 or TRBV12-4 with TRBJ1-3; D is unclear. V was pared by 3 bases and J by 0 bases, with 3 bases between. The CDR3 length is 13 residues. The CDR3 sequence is CASSFSSGNTIYF. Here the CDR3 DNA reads TGTGCCAGCAGTTTCTCCTCTGGAAACACCATATATTTT.

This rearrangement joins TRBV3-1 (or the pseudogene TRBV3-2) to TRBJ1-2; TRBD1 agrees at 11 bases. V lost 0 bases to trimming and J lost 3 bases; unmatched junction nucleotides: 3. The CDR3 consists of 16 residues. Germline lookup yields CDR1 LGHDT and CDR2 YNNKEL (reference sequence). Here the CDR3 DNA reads TGTGCCAGCAGCCAAGATCGGACAGGGGGCTACTATGGCTACACCTTC. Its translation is CASSQDRTGGYYGYTF.

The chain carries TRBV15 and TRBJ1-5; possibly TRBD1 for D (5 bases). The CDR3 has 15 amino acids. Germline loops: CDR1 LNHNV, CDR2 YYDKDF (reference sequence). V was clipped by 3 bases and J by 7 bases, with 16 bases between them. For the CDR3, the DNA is TGTGCCACCAGCAGCCTTCTACAGGTAGTCCAGCCCCAGCATTTT. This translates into CATSSLLQVVQPQHF.

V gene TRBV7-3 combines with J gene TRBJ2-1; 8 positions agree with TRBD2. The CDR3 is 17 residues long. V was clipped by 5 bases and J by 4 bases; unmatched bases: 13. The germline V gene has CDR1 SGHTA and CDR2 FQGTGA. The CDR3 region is CASSDQRGLAEYNEQFF. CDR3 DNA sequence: TGTGCCAGCAGCGACCAGCGAGGACTAGCCGAATACAATGAGCAGTTCTTC.

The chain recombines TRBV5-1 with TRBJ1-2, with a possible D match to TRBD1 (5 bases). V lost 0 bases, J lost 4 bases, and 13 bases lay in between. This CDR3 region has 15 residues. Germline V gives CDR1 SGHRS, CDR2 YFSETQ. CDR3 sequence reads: CASSLDGHLGYGYTF. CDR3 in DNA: TGCGCCAGCAGCTTGGATGGACATCTTGGCTATGGCTACACCTTC.

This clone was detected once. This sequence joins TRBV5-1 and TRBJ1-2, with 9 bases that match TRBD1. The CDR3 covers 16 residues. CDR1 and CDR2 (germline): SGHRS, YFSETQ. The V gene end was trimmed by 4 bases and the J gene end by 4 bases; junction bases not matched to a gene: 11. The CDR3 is CASSVGGTGIPYGYTF. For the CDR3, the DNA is TGCGCCAGCAGCGTTGGGGGGACAGGGATCCCCTATGGCTACACCTTC.